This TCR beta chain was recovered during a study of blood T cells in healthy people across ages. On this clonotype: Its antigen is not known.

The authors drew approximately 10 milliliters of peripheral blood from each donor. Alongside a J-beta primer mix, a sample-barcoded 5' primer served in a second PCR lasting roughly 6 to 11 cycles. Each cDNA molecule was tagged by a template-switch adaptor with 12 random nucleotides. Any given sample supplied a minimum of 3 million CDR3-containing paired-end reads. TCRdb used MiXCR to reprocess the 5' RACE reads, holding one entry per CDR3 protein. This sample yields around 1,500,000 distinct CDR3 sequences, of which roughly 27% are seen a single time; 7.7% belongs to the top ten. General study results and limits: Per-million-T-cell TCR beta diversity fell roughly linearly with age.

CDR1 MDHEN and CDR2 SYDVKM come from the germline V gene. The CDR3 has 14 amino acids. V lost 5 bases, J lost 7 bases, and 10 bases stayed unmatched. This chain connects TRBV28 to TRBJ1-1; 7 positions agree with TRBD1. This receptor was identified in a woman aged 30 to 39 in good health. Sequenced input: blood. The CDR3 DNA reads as TGTGCCAGCAGTGCCGGACAGGCGGTAAATGAAGCTTTCTTT. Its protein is CASSAGQAVNEAFF.